This is a list of T cell receptor beta chains from one sample in a study of beta chain features in type 1 diabetes. Repertoires were generated with immunoSEQ multiplex PCR, while TCRdb's copy carries only in-frame clones and drops some. The table has about 28,000 clones, 50% to 65% seen once. Material for sequencing was Tregs from blood. Receptors were obtained from a woman younger than 30 with type 1 diabetes. The CDR3 runs from the conserved cysteine through the conserved F or W. Fields, in order: V gene, D gene, J gene, clone size, CDR3 DNA, CDR3 protein. A D gene is named only where the DNA matches it firmly. Expanded clones get a size class; other rows say once, few or many, or leave the size out.

>TRBV4-1|NA|TRBJ2-1|few
TGCGCCAGCAGCCAAGTAGACATCATCTACTTTGGCAATGAGCAGTTCTTC
CASSQVDIIYFGNEQFF
>TRBV27|TRBD2|TRBJ2-1|few
TGTGCCAGCAGTTTCTCCGCTAGCGGCCCACCTTTCTCCTACAATGAGCAGTTCTTC
CASSFSASGPPFSYNEQFF
>TRBV4-1|NA|TRBJ2-1|NA
TGCGCCAGCAGCCAAGAACAGGGTCCCTACAATGAGCAGTTCTTC
CASSQEQGPYNEQFF
>TRBV27|TRBD1|TRBJ2-3|NA
TGTGCCAGCAGTCCAGGGGGAGATACGCAGTATTTT
CASSPGGDTQYF
>TRBV27|NA|TRBJ1-5|NA
TGTGCCAGCAGCAAGAGTAGCAATCAGCCCCAGCATTTT
CASSKSSNQPQHF
>TRBV6-1|TRBD2|TRBJ2-1|NA
TGTGCCAGCAGTGCCGAGACTAGCCGGCCCTCCGGTGAGCAGTTCTTC
CASSAETSRPSGEQFF
>TRBV7-2|TRBD2|TRBJ2-5|NA
TGTGCCAGCAGCTTAGCTAGCGGGAGGGGCCAAGAGACCCAGTACTTC
CASSLASGRGQETQYF
>TRBV7-9|TRBD1|TRBJ2-1|NA
TGTGCCAGCAGGGGAATCGACAGGGGACCCTACAATGAGCAGTTCTTC
CASRGIDRGPYNEQFF
>TRBV15|TRBD2|TRBJ2-3|NA
TGTGCCACCAGCAGGCCCGGAGGCGGGAGTATAGATACGCAGTATTTT
CATSRPGGGSIDTQYF
>TRBV29-1|NA|TRBJ2-3|NA
TGCAGCGTTGAGCGGGACAGCCTCGATACGCAGTATTTT
CSVERDSLDTQYF
>TRBV10-1|NA|TRBJ2-3|NA
TGCGCCAGCAGTGACCGGGCAGATACGCAGTATTTT
CASSDRADTQYF
>TRBV9|TRBD1|TRBJ1-3|NA
TGTGCCAGCAGCGTAGGGGATCCAGGGGGCGTAAACACCATATATTTT
CASSVGDPGGVNTIYF
>TRBV2|TRBD2|TRBJ2-4|NA
TGTGCCAGCAGTCAGGGACTAGCGGGAAAAAAAAACATTCAGTACTTC
CASSQGLAGKKNIQYF
>TRBV7-3|TRBD1|TRBJ1-2|NA
TGTGCCAGCAGCCTCGGGACAGGGAGCTATGGCTACACCTTC
CASSLGTGSYGYTF
>TRBV5-1|NA|TRBJ1-1|NA
TGCGCCAGCAGCACAGACTCGAGGGGGACTGAAGCTTTCTTT
CASSTDSRGTEAFF
>TRBV30|NA|TRBJ2-7|NA
TGTGCCTGGAGGAGCCGGTGGAGGGAGGACTACGAGCAGTACTTC
CAWRSRWREDYEQYF
>TRBV6-5|NA|TRBJ1-3|NA
TGTGCCAGCAGTTACGGGCAGCGAAACACCATATATTTT
CASSYGQRNTIYF
>TRBV6-1|NA|TRBJ2-3|NA
TGTGCCAGCAGTCGGCAGGACTCCACAGATACGCAGTATTTT
CASSRQDSTDTQYF